This record covers a single T cell receptor beta chain. TCRdb keeps only in-frame clones here, not all; method: immunoSEQ multiplex PCR. The data show around 76,000 clones, 91% seen once. The sample comes from a study of technical replicates of blood from several donors. Germline V lookup: CDR1 SGHRS, CDR2 YFSETQ. This CDR3 comprises 15 residues. Trimming took 4 bases from V and 5 from J; bases not matched to a gene: 9. The chain has TRBV5-1 and TRBJ1-1, with 9 bases that match TRBD1. The sample was T cells isolated from PBMCs. The sequence derives from a human donor in good health. In DNA form, the CDR3 reads TGCGCCAGCAGCAATACAGGGACAGGGTTGACTGAAGCTTTCTTT. Amino acid sequence: CASSNTGTGLTEAFF. The complete variable domain, with remaining parts taken from reference TRBV5-1 and TRBJ1-1, reads KAGVTQTPRYLIKTRGQQVTLSCSPISGHRSVSWYQQTPGQGLQFLFEYFSETQRNKGNFPGRFSGRQFSNSRSEMNVSTLELGDSALYLCASSNTGTGLTEAFFGQGTRLTVV.